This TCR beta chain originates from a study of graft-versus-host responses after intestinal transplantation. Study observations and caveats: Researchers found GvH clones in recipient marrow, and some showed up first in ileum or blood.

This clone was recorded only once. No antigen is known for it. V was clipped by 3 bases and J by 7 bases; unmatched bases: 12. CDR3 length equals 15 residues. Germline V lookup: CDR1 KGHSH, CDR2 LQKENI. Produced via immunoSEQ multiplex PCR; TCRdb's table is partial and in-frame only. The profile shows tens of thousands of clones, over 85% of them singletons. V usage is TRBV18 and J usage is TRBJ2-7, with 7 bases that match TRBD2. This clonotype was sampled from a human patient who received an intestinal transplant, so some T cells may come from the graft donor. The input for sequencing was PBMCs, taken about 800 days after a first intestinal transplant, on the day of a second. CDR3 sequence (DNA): TGTGCCAGCTCACCTACAGCGGGACCAACTCAGGAGCAGTACTTC. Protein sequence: CASSPTAGPTQEQYF. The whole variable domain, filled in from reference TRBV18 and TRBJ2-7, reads NAGVMQNPRHLVRRRGQEARLRCSPMKGHSHVYWYRQLPEEGLKFMVYLQKENIIDESGMPKERFSAEFPKEGPSILRIQQVVRGDSAAYFCASSPTAGPTQEQYFGPGTRLTVT.